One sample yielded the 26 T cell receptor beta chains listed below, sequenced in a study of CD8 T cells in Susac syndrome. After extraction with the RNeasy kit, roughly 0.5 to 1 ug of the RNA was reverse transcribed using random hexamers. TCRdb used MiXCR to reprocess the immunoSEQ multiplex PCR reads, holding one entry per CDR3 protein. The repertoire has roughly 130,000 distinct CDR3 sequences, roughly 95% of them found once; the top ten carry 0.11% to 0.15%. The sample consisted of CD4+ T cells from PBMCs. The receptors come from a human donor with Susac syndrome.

CDR3 amino acids: CASSSSDRMSYNEQFF. CDR3 sequence (DNA): TGTGCCAGCAGCTCATCGGACCGTATGTCCTACAATGAGCAGTTCTTC. The gene calls are TRBV5-4 and TRBJ2-1; D ambiguous. V lost 3 bases to trimming and J lost 1 base, with 14 bases between them. CDR3 size: 16 residues. Germline lookup yields CDR1 SGHNT and CDR2 YYREEE (reference sequence).

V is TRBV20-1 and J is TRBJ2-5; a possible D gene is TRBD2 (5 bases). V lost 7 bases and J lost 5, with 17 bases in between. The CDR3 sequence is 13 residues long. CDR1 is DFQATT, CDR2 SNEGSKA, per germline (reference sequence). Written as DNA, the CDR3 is TGCAGTGTACCCTGGGCGGGCCGGGAGACCCAGTACTTC. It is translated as CSVPWAGRETQYF.

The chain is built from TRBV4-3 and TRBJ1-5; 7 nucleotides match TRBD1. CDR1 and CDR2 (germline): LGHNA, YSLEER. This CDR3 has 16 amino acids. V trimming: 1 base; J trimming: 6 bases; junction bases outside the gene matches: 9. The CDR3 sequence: CASSQGLETGPQPQHF. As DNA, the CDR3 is TGCGCCAGCAGCCAAGGGCTTGAGACAGGGCCTCAGCCCCAGCATTTT.

CDR3 loop: CASSYLGSEETQYF. Written as DNA, the CDR3 is TGTGCCAGCAGTTACCTTGGATCGGAAGAGACCCAGTACTTC. This chain uses TRBV6-2 or TRBV6-3 with TRBJ2-5; D not certain. This CDR3 contains 14 residues. V was trimmed by 2 bases and J by 3 bases, leaving 10 bases between them. Germline CDR1 MNHEY, CDR2 SVGEGT.

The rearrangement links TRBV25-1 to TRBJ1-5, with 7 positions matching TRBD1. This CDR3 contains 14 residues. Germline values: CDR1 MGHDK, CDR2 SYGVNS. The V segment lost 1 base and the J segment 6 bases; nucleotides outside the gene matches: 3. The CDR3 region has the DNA TGTGCCAGCAGTGAATCGACAGGGCTTCAGCCCCAGCATTTT. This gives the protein CASSESTGLQPQHF. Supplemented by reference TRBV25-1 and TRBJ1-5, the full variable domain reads EADIYQTPRYLVIGTGKKITLECSQTMGHDKMYWYQQDPGMELHLIHYSYGVNSTEKGDLSSESTVSRIRTEHFPLTLESARPSHTSQYLCASSESTGLQPQHFGDGTRLSIL.

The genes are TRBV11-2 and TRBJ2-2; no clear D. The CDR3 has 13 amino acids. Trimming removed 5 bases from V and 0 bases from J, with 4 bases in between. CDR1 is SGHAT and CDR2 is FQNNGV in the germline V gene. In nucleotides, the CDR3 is TGTGCCAGCAGCCCGACGAACACCGGGGAGCTGTTTTTT. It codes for CASSPTNTGELFF.

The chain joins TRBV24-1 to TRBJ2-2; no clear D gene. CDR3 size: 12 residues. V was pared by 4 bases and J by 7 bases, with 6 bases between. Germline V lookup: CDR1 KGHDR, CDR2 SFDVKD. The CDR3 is CATSEGFGELFF. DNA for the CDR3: TGTGCCACCAGTGAGGGGTTCGGGGAGCTGTTTTTT.

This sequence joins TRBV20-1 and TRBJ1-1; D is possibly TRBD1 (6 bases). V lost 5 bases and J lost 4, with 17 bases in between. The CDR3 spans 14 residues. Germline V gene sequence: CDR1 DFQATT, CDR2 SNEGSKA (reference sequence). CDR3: CSAWANGGGTEAFF. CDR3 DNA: TGCAGTGCTTGGGCGAATGGAGGGGGCACTGAAGCTTTCTTT.

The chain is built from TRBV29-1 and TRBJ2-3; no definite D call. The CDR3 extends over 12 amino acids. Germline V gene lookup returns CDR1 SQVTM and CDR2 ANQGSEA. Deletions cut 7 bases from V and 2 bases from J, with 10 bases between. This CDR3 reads CSDLDFTDTQYF. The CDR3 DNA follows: TGCAGCGATCTGGATTTCACAGATACGCAGTATTTT.

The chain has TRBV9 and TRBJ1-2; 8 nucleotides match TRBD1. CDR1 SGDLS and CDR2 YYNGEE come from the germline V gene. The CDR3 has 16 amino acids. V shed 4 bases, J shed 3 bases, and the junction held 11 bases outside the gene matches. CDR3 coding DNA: TGTGCCAGCAGCCCCCGGGGTGGACAGGGAGACTATGGCTACACCTTC. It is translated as CASSPRGGQGDYGYTF.

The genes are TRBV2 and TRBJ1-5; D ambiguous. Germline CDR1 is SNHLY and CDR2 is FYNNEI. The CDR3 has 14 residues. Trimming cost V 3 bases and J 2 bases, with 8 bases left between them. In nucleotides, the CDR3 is TGTGCCAGCAGTGATCGCATACGCAATCAGCCCCAGCATTTT. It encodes CASSDRIRNQPQHF. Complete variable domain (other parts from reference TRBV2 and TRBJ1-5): EPEVTQTPSHQVTQMGQEVILRCVPISNHLYFYWYRQILGQKVEFLVSFYNNEISEKSEIFDDQFSVERPDGSNFTLKIRSTKLEDSAMYFCASSDRIRNQPQHFGDGTRLSIL.

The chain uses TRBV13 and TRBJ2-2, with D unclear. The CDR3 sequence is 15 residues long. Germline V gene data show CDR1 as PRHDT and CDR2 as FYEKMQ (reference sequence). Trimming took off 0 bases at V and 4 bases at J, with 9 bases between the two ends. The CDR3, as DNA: TGTGCCAGCAGCTTAGGTGGGCCGGGCACCGGGGAGCTGTTTTTT. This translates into CASSLGGPGTGELFF.

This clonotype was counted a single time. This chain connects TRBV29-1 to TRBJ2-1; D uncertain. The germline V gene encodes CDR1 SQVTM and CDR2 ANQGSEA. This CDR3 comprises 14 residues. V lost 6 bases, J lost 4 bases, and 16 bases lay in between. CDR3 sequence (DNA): TGCAGCGTCGGTGGGCGGATAGCTTACAATGAGCAGTTCTTC. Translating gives CSVGGRIAYNEQFF.

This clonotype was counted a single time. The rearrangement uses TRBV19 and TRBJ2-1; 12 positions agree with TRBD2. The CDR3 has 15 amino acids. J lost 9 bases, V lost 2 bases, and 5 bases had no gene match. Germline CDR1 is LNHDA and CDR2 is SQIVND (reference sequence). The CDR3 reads CASSIQLTSGGEQFF. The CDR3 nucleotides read TGTGCCAGTAGTATACAACTGACTAGCGGGGGTGAGCAGTTCTTC.

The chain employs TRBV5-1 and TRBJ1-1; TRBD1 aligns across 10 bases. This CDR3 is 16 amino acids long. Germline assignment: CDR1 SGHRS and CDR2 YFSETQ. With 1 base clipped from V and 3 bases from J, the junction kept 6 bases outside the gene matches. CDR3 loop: CASSLRDRGRYTEAFF. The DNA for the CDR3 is TGCGCCAGCAGCTTGCGAGACAGGGGGCGGTACACTGAAGCTTTCTTT.

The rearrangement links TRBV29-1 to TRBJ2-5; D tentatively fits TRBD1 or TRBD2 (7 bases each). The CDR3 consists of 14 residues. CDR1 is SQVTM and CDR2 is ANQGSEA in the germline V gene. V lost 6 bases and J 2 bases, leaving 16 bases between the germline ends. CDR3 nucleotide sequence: TGCAGCGTGAGCAGGGGGGGTGAGCAAGAGACCCAGTACTTC. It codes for CSVSRGGEQETQYF.

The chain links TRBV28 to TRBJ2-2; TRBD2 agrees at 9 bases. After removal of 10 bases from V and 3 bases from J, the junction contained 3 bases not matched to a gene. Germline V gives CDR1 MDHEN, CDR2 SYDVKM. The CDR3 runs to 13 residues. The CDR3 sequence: CATERGDTGELFF. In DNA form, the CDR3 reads TGTGCCACCGAGCGGGGGGACACCGGGGAGCTGTTTTTT.

The CDR3 coding sequence is TGCAGTGCTAGACTAGCGGCTTCCTACAATGAGCAGTTCTTC. Translation gives CSARLAASYNEQFF. The chain uses TRBV20-1 and TRBJ2-1, with TRBD2 matching over 7 bases. The CDR3 extends over 14 amino acids. V dropped 2 bases and J dropped 1; count of bases not matched to a gene: 2. Germline lookup yields CDR1 DFQATT and CDR2 SNEGSKA (reference sequence).

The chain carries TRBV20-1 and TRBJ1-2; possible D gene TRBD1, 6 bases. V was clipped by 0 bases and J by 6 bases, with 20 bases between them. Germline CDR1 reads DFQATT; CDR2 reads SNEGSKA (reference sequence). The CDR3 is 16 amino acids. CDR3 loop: CSARDPRLGAGDGYTF. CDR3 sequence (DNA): TGCAGTGCTAGAGATCCACGCCTCGGAGCAGGGGATGGCTACACCTTC.

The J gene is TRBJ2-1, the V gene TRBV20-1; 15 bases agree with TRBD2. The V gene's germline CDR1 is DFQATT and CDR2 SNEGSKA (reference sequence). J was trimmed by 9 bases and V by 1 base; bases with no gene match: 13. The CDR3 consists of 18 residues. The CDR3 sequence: CSARAGRTGTSGRSEQFF. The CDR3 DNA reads TGCAGTGCTAGAGCGGGCAGGACAGGGACTAGCGGGAGGTCTGAGCAGTTCTTC.

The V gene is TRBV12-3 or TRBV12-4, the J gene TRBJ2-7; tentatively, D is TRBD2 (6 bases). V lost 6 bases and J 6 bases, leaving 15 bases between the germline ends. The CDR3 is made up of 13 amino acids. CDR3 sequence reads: CASSRMGGTEQYF. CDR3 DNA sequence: TGTGCCAGCAGCCGAATGGGGGGAACCGAGCAGTACTTC.

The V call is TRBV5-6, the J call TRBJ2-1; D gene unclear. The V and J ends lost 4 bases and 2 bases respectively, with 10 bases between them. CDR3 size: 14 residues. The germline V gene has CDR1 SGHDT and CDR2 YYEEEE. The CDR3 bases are TGTGCCAGCAGCCCGTTTATCACCTACAATGAGCAGTTCTTC. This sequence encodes CASSPFITYNEQFF.

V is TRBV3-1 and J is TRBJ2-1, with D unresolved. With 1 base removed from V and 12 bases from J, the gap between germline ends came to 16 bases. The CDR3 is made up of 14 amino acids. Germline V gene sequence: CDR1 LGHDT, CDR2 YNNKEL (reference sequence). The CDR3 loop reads CASSQGPDAGVQFF. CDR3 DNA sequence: TGTGCCAGCAGCCAAGGTCCGGACGCTGGGGTGCAGTTCTTC.

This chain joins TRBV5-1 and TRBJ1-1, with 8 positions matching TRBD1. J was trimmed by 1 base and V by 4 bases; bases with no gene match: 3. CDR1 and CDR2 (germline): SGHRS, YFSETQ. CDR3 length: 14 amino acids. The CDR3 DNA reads TGCGCCAGCAGCCCAGGGGGCGCGAACACTGAAGCTTTCTTT. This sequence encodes CASSPGGANTEAFF.

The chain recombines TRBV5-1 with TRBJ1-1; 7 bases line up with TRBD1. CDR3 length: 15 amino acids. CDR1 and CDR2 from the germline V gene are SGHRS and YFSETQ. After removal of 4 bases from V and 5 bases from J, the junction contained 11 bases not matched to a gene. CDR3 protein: CASSPNTGVRTEAFF. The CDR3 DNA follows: TGCGCCAGCAGCCCTAATACAGGGGTTCGGACTGAAGCTTTCTTT.

The CDR3 DNA is TGTGCCAGCAGTTGGTCGGGACCGAACACTGAAGCTTTCTTT. Amino acids: CASSWSGPNTEAFF. V gene TRBV6-5 combines with J gene TRBJ1-1; D is perhaps TRBD1 (5 bases). Trimming took off 4 bases at V and 1 base at J, with 10 bases between the two ends. The CDR3 loop spans 14 amino acids. Germline-derived CDR1 and CDR2 are MNHEY and SVGAGI.